The clone carrying this TCR beta chain was seen a handful of times. Its antigen is undetermined. The data are from a study of T cell responses to AZD1222 COVID-19 vaccine. Study outcomes and limitations: At baseline, just a handful of AZD1222 recipients tested seropositive. Across spike, vaccine-associated CD4 TCRs were found, dominant at 160-218 and 743-854. Repertoire collection took place solely once the T cell response had peaked. White British ancestry dominated among donors, who included more females, and clonal diversity was possibly underestimated.

Generated by immunoSEQ multiplex PCR, the TCRdb table keeps only in-frame clones and is missing some. This sample has about 140,000 clones; approximately 85% occur once, and the top ten carry about 8%. Per germline, CDR1 LGHDT and CDR2 YNNKEL (reference sequence). V trimming: 1 base; J trimming: 0 bases; junction bases outside the gene matches: 9. The CDR3 runs to 17 residues. The origin of this receptor is an adult in good health. The gene calls are TRBV3-1 (or the pseudogene TRBV3-2) and TRBJ2-7; TRBD2 aligns across 7 bases. The source was peripheral blood, collected on day 0 of AZD1222 vaccination. DNA for the CDR3: TGTGCCAGCAGCCAAGGGCTAGCGGTACCAAGCTCCTACGAGCAGTACTTC. Its protein is CASSQGLAVPSSYEQYF.